Following are 7 T cell receptor beta chains from one sample sequenced in a study of cytomegalovirus exposure and HLA in healthy donors. PCR used 60 Vbeta primers and 13 Jbeta primers. Measured with immunoSEQ multiplex PCR; TCRdb has only the in-frame clones, and not every one. The data contain approximately 160,000 clones, 80% of them singletons. The sample consisted of PBMCs. All receptors derive from a woman between 45 and 65 years old in good health and CMV-seropositive.

The genes are TRBV7-2 and TRBJ2-7; 9 bases are shared with TRBD2. The CDR3 has 15 amino acids. Germline CDR1 reads SGHTA; CDR2 reads FQGNSA. J lost 1 base, V lost 3 bases, and 4 bases had no gene match. In nucleotides, the CDR3 is TGTGCCAGCAGCTTGTCTAGCGGGGAGTCCTACGAGCAGTACTTC. Amino acids: CASSLSSGESYEQYF. The variable domain in full, completed from reference TRBV7-2 and TRBJ2-7, reads GAGVSQSPSNKVTEKGKDVELRCDPISGHTALYWYRQSLGQGLEFLIYFQGNSAPDKSGLPSDRFSAERTGGSVSTLTIQRTQQEDSAVYLCASSLSSGESYEQYFGPGTRLTVT.

The rearrangement joins TRBV25-1 to TRBJ1-1, with D maybe TRBD1 (5 bases). In germline, CDR1 is MGHDK, CDR2 SYGVNS. The CDR3 extends over 14 amino acids. The V end was cut by 8 bases, the J end by 11 bases, with 24 bases between. The CDR3 reads CASSHGVGGMRAFF. In DNA form, the CDR3 reads TGTGCCAGCTCTCACGGCGTGGGGGGAATGCGGGCTTTCTTT.

The DNA of the CDR3 is TGCGCCAGCAGCCAAGGTACGGCAGGGAGGCAGCCCCAGCATTTT. It specifies CASSQGTAGRQPQHF. The chain carries TRBV4-1 and TRBJ1-5, with D perhaps TRBD1 (5 bases). V was shortened by 1 base and J by 7 bases, with 14 bases between the two germline ends. Germline V gene data show CDR1 as MGHRA and CDR2 as YSYEKL. This CDR3 has 15 residues.

This chain joins TRBV19 and TRBJ2-3; 7 bases line up with TRBD2. The CDR3 spans 15 residues. Germline V lookup: CDR1 LNHDA, CDR2 SQIVND (reference sequence). With V trimmed by 3 bases and J by 3 bases, 6 bases remained unmatched. CDR3 amino acids: CASSITSVTTDTQYF. DNA of the CDR3: TGTGCCAGTAGTATCACTAGCGTCACAACAGATACGCAGTATTTT.

The chain recombines TRBV19 with TRBJ2-3; D is possibly TRBD2 (5 bases). Per the germline V gene, CDR1 is LNHDA and CDR2 is SQIVND (reference sequence). The CDR3 covers 13 residues. V was clipped by 6 bases and J by 4 bases, with 11 bases between them. CDR3 DNA: TGTGCCAGTAGGAAGGAGGCCTCAGATACGCAGTATTTT. Protein: CASRKEASDTQYF.

J is TRBJ2-1 and V is TRBV9; 8 nucleotides line up with TRBD2. This CDR3 contains 16 residues. Trimming at V came to 4 bases and at J to 2 bases, leaving 8 bases not matched to a gene. Germline CDR1 SGDLS, CDR2 YYNGEE. The CDR3 DNA reads TGTGCCAGCAGCCTCACCACCGGGGGGGCCTACAATGAGCAGTTCTTC. This codes for CASSLTTGGAYNEQFF.

The chain links TRBV6-1 to TRBJ1-2; D unresolved. The length of the CDR3 is 12 residues. V lost 7 bases and J 4 bases, leaving 10 bases between the germline ends. CDR1 and CDR2 from the germline V gene are MNHNS and SASEGT. CDR3 amino acids: CASMWASYGYTF. CDR3 DNA sequence: TGTGCCAGCATGTGGGCTTCCTATGGCTACACCTTC.